One sample yielded the 4 T cell receptor beta chains listed below, sequenced in a study of Ad26.COV2.S vaccination and SARS-CoV-2 variants. The data were produced by immunoSEQ multiplex PCR, yet TCRdb's version contains in-frame clones alone and is incomplete. The table shows about 350,000 clones, with roughly nine tenths occurring only once. The treatment here: roughly 18 received Ad26.COV2.S at low or high dose, single or two shots; about five received placebo; per-sample allocation not given. At day 63 after the first vaccine or placebo injection, samples were drawn. This specimen consisted of peripheral blood, obtained in a trial of Ad26.COV2.S vaccine versus placebo. These receptors originate from a person aged 18-60 years who received the Ad26.COV2.S COVID-19 vaccine or a placebo.

This chain joins TRBV30 and TRBJ1-1; D uncertain. This CDR3 spans 11 amino acids. With 4 bases removed from V and 3 bases from J, the gap between germline ends came to 6 bases. Germline CDR1 GTSNPN, CDR2 SVGIG (reference sequence). DNA for the CDR3: TGTGCCTGGAAAGGATACACTGAAGCTTTCTTT. Its protein is CAWKGYTEAFF.

This chain connects TRBV11-2 to TRBJ1-2, with TRBD1 as a possible D gene (5 bases). V lost 6 bases, J lost 0 bases, and 14 bases lay in between. Looked up from germline, CDR1 is SGHAT and CDR2 is FQNNGV. The CDR3 has 15 amino acids. The CDR3 coding sequence is TGTGCCAGCAGACTAGCGGGACGAGCTAACTATGGCTACACCTTC. Protein sequence: CASRLAGRANYGYTF.

CDR3 coding DNA: TGTGCCAGCAGCTTAGGGACTAGCTGGGAGACCCAGTACTTC. Protein sequence: CASSLGTSWETQYF. The genes are TRBV7-2 and TRBJ2-5; 8 nucleotides align to TRBD2. This CDR3 is 14 amino acids long. V was clipped by 1 base and J by 5 bases; unmatched bases: 3. Germline-derived CDR1 and CDR2 are SGHTA and FQGNSA.

This clone has only one observation. In DNA form, the CDR3 reads TGTGCCAGCAGCCGGGACGTTAAACACGGGGAGCTGTTTTTT. Protein sequence: CASSRDVKHGELFF. V and J are TRBV5-4 and TRBJ2-2; TRBD1 or TRBD2 may be the D gene (5 bases each). Trimming took 4 bases from V and 7 from J, leaving 14 bases between them. Germline V gene lookup returns CDR1 SGHNT and CDR2 YYREEE (reference sequence). This CDR3 has 14 amino acids. Full variable domain (remainder filled in from reference TRBV5-4 and TRBJ2-2): ETGVTQSPTHLIKTRGQQVTLRCSSQSGHNTVSWYQQALGQGPQFIFQYYREEENGRGNFPPRFSGLQFPNYSSELNVNALELDDSALYLCASSRDVKHGELFFGEGSRLTVL.